These 19 T cell receptor beta chains were all obtained from the same sample, sequenced in a study of preoperative IRX-2 immunotherapy in early breast cancer. Treatment reported: preoperative locoregional IRX-2 cytokine immunotherapy. Measured with immunoSEQ multiplex PCR; TCRdb has only the in-frame clones, and not every one. The sample holds about 23,000 clones, 85% to 90% seen once. This specimen was tumor tissue, taken after IRX-2 immunotherapy. The source of these receptors is a human donor with breast cancer.

The chain recombines TRBV11-2 with TRBJ1-1; no clear D. CDR1 and CDR2 (germline): SGHAT, FQNNGV. The ends were cut back, 5 bases at V and 4 bases at J, with 11 bases in the middle. The CDR3 totals 13 residues. CDR3 DNA sequence: TGTGCCAGCAGCCCGACCGATGGCACTGAAGCTTTCTTT. Encoded protein: CASSPTDGTEAFF.

The chain has TRBV27 and TRBJ2-7; 8 bases fit TRBD1. After removal of 7 bases from V and 4 bases from J, the junction contained 9 bases not matched to a gene. The CDR3 totals 14 residues. Germline V gene lookup returns CDR1 MNHEY and CDR2 SMNVEV (reference sequence). The CDR3 DNA reads as TGTGCCAGCACCCCGTACAGGGGGTCGTACGAGCAGTACTTC. Its translation is CASTPYRGSYEQYF.

This rearrangement joins TRBV5-6 to TRBJ2-5, with 8 bases aligning to TRBD1. The J call may be mistaken, given a closer DNA end match to TRBJ2-7. The V gene's germline CDR1 is SGHDT and CDR2 YYEEEE. This CDR3 is built from 14 residues. The CDR3 nucleotides read TGTGCCAGCAGCTTCCGGGACAGGAGTTACGAGCAGTACTTC. This codes for CASSFRDRSYEQYF.

This sequence joins TRBV5-1 and TRBJ2-5, with D unclear. Deletions cut 3 bases from V and 3 bases from J, with 12 bases between. The CDR3 is 14 residues long. The germline V gene encodes CDR1 SGHRS and CDR2 YFSETQ. The CDR3 spells CASSSAWQEETQYF. The DNA of the CDR3 is TGCGCCAGCAGCTCTGCCTGGCAGGAAGAGACCCAGTACTTC.

To note about this clone: At the DNA level, this CDR3 is encoded by other sequences in the same sample as well. The V and J genes are TRBV27 and TRBJ1-2, with 8 bases aligning to TRBD1. In germline, CDR1 is MNHEY, CDR2 SMNVEV (reference sequence). Unmatched junction bases numbered 3, after V lost 6 bases and J lost 0 bases. The CDR3 loop spans 14 amino acids. CDR3 loop: CASRRQGSNYGYTF. Written as DNA, the CDR3 is TGTGCCAGCAGAAGACAGGGGTCTAACTATGGCTACACCTTC.

The rearrangement uses TRBV18 and TRBJ2-5; TRBD2 aligns across 9 bases. Looked up from germline, CDR1 is KGHSH and CDR2 is LQKENI. J gave up 1 base and V 3 bases, and 3 bases lay outside the gene matches. The CDR3 is made up of 15 amino acids. In DNA form, the CDR3 reads TGTGCCAGCTCACCCGGACTAGCGATCCAAGAGACCCAGTACTTC. Its translation is CASSPGLAIQETQYF.

This sequence joins TRBV19 and TRBJ2-5, with TRBD2 as a possible D gene (6 bases). CDR1 and CDR2 (germline): LNHDA, SQIVND (reference sequence). This CDR3 has 13 amino acids. The germline V and J ends were trimmed by 3 bases and 5 bases, with 10 bases remaining between them. CDR3 protein: CASSMGGWETQYF. The CDR3 nucleotides read TGTGCCAGTAGTATGGGGGGTTGGGAGACCCAGTACTTC.

The chain employs TRBV7-9 and TRBJ1-2; D is possibly TRBD1 (5 bases). Looked up from germline, CDR1 is SEHNR and CDR2 is FQNEAQ (reference sequence). This CDR3 has 13 residues. V lost 5 bases and J lost 8, with 15 bases in between. The CDR3 DNA follows: TGTGCCAGCAGCCGGATGGACGGGGACGGCTACACCTTC. Translation: CASSRMDGDGYTF.

V usage is TRBV18 and J usage is TRBJ2-7; TRBD2 is a possible D gene (6 bases). This CDR3 region has 14 residues. Trimming cost V 3 bases and J 0 bases, with 9 bases left between them. CDR1 KGHSH and CDR2 LQKENI come from the germline V gene. CDR3 DNA: TGTGCCAGCTCACCTCGGGGGAGCTCCTACGAGCAGTACTTC. Translated, it gives CASSPRGSSYEQYF.

V gene TRBV7-9 combines with J gene TRBJ1-5; D is undetermined. This CDR3 comprises 13 residues. Germline assignment: CDR1 SEHNR and CDR2 FQNEAQ (reference sequence). The V end was cut by 1 base, the J end by 5 bases, with 6 bases between. The chain's CDR3 is CASSLGSDQPQHF. For the CDR3, the DNA is TGTGCCAGCAGCTTAGGTTCGGATCAGCCCCAGCATTTT.

This clone showed up just once. The chain employs TRBV7-2 and TRBJ2-7; 15 bases map to TRBD2. The CDR3 is 15 amino acids. The V segment lost 5 bases and the J segment 2 bases; nucleotides outside the gene matches: 1. From germline, CDR1 is SGHTA and CDR2 FQGNSA. CDR3 residues: CASSGTSGGPYEQYF. For the CDR3, the DNA is TGTGCCAGCAGCGGGACTAGCGGGGGGCCCTACGAGCAGTACTTC.

The chain links TRBV2 to TRBJ2-7; no clear D gene. Germline-derived CDR1 and CDR2 are SNHLY and FYNNEI. V lost 6 bases, J lost 0 bases, and 9 bases lay in between. This CDR3 comprises 13 residues. CDR3 DNA: TGTGCCAGCAGAGACGGTCCCTCCTACGAGCAGTACTTC. As protein: CASRDGPSYEQYF.

There are a few counts of this clone. The chain couples TRBV18 to TRBJ2-1, with 11 bases lining up with TRBD2. This CDR3 has 15 amino acids. With 3 bases clipped from V and 9 bases from J, the junction kept 7 bases outside the gene matches. CDR1 and CDR2 (germline): KGHSH, LQKENI. In DNA form, the CDR3 reads TGTGCCAGCTCACCTTCTAGCGGGGGGCATTCTGAGCAGTTCTTC. Protein: CASSPSSGGHSEQFF.

The chain joins TRBV10-2 to TRBJ1-2; a weak D match, TRBD1 (5 bases). The CDR3 is made up of 13 amino acids. V shed 7 bases and J shed 0 bases, with 9 bases lying between them. Germline CDR1 and CDR2: WSHSY and SAAADI. CDR3 nucleotides: TGCGCCAGCAACGGGACGGCTAACTATGGCTACACCTTC. It codes for CASNGTANYGYTF.

V and J are TRBV18 and TRBJ1-5, with TRBD1 identical over 10 bases. Germline V gives CDR1 KGHSH, CDR2 LQKENI. The CDR3 contains 19 residues. With V trimmed by 2 bases and J by 0 bases, 10 bases remained unmatched. This chain's CDR3 is CASSPFDRGLWNSNQPQHF. The CDR3 DNA sequence: TGTGCCAGCTCACCATTTGACAGGGGGCTATGGAATAGCAATCAGCCCCAGCATTTT.

The chain uses TRBV5-1 and TRBJ2-5; possibly TRBD1 for D (10 bases). CDR3 size: 20 residues. V lost 6 bases and J 6 bases, leaving 36 bases between the germline ends. Looked up from germline, CDR1 is SGHRS and CDR2 is YFSETQ. CDR3 in amino acids: CASKDRDRGVASGILKTQYF. The DNA for the CDR3 is TGCGCCAGCAAGGACCGGGACAGGGGTGTAGCTAGCGGGATATTGAAGACCCAGTACTTC.

Here the CDR3 reads CASSPPVGYEQYF. CDR3 sequence (DNA): TGTGCCAGCAGCCCACCAGTCGGTTACGAGCAGTACTTC. The chain links TRBV7-9 to TRBJ2-7; unclear D gene. CDR1 and CDR2 from the germline V gene are SEHNR and FQNEAQ (reference sequence). V dropped 5 bases and J dropped 4 bases, with 12 bases sitting between them. This CDR3 has 13 residues.

This clone was picked up a small number of times. This chain uses TRBV7-6 with TRBJ2-3, with D perhaps matching TRBD2 (5 bases). Germline assignment: CDR1 SGHVS and CDR2 FNYEAQ. The CDR3 contains 14 residues. Trimming took 0 bases from V and 1 from J, leaving 5 bases between them. As DNA, the CDR3 is TGTGCCAGCAGCTTAGCGCGGGGCACAGATACGCAGTATTTT. Translating it yields CASSLARGTDTQYF.

The genes are TRBV6-6 and TRBJ2-1; 7 positions match TRBD2. With 5 bases clipped from V and 9 bases from J, the junction kept 10 bases outside the gene matches. Germline V gives CDR1 MNHNY, CDR2 SVGAGI (reference sequence). The CDR3 totals 14 residues. In DNA, the CDR3 is TGTGCCAGCAGTGGGCTCGCGGGGGTGGCTGAGCAGTTCTTC. Its translation: CASSGLAGVAEQFF.